This record covers a single T cell receptor (beta chain). What it binds is not known. These data originate in a study of cytotoxic CD8 clonotypes in ibrutinib-treated CLL. Sequencing was performed with immunoSEQ multiplex PCR; in TCRdb, only in-frame clones are kept and a portion is missing. The data show around 97,000 clones, with 78% seen just once and around 30% held by the top ten. Study-wide results and limits: Clonality (at baseline) was higher than in age-matched healthy donors and tracked circulating CD8+ T-cell counts. An increase in clonality occurred at ibrutinib response, followed by a return toward baseline at progression.

Germline CDR1 is SGHTA and CDR2 is FQGTGA. V was cut by 3 bases and J by 1 base, with 6 bases left in between. The CDR3 totals 13 residues. The rearrangement uses TRBV7-3 and TRBJ1-1; D not certain. The clonotype originates from a human donor with chronic lymphocytic leukemia. Sample: PBMCs, taken after 12 months of ibrutinib treatment. DNA of the CDR3: TGTGCCAGCAGCTTCGGAACGAACACTGAAGCTTTCTTT. It is translated as CASSFGTNTEAFF.